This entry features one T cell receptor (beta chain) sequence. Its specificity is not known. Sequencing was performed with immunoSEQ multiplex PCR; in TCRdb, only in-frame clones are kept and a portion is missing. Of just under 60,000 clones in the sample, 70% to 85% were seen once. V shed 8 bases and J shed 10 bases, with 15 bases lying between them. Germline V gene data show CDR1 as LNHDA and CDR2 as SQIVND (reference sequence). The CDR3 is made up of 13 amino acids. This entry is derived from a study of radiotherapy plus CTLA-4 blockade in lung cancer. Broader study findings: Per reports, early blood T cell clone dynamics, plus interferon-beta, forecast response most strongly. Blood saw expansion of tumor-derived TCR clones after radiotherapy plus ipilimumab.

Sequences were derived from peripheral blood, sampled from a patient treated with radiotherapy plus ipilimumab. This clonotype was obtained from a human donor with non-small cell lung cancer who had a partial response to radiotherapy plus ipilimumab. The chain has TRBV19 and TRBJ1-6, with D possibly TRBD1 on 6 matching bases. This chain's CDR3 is CASRLTGISPLHF. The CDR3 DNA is TGTGCCAGTCGCCTTACAGGGATCTCACCCCTCCACTTT.